A selection of T cell receptor beta chains follows, all from one sample in a study of blood T cell repertoires in COVID-19. Produced via immunoSEQ multiplex PCR; TCRdb's table is partial and in-frame only. The data show 300,000 to 400,000 clones, roughly 90% seen once. Input material: PBMCs or T cells enriched from blood (not recorded which). Every receptor here comes from a woman between 25 and 40 years old with acute COVID-19. The CDR3 runs from the conserved cysteine through the conserved F or W. Fields, in order: J gene, V gene, clone size, D gene, CDR3 DNA, CDR3 protein. The D gene is left open where the match is weak. Clone size appears in some rows only: once, few, many, or a class for an expanded clone.

J: TRBJ1-4; V: TRBV5-6; size: NA; D: TRBD1; DNA: TGTGCCAGCAGCGGGACGACAGGGATGAATGAAAAACTGTTTTTT; CDR3: CASSGTTGMNEKLFF
J: TRBJ1-5; V: TRBV6-5; size: NA; D: NA; DNA: TGTGCCAGCAGCAAGGGGTATAGCAATCAGCCCCAGCATTTT; CDR3: CASSKGYSNQPQHF
J: TRBJ1-1; V: TRBV19; size: NA; D: NA; DNA: TGTGCCAGTAGTATCATTTACGGGGTGAACACTGAAGCTTTCTTT; CDR3: CASSIIYGVNTEAFF
J: TRBJ1-5; V: TRBV7-9; size: NA; D: NA; DNA: TGTGCCAGCAGCTTAGGGGACGGGGGATATCAGCCCCAGCATTTT; CDR3: CASSLGDGGYQPQHF
J: TRBJ2-3; V: TRBV5-4; size: NA; D: TRBD2; DNA: TGTGCCAGCAGCCCCGATTTAGCGGGGCCCACAGATACGCAGTATTTT; CDR3: CASSPDLAGPTDTQYF
J: TRBJ2-7; V: TRBV12-3/TRBV12-4; size: once; D: NA; DNA: TGTGCCAGCAGTTTAGGACCCCGGGGCGAGCAGTACTTC; CDR3: CASSLGPRGEQYF
J: TRBJ1-3; V: TRBV7-9; size: NA; D: TRBD1; DNA: TGTGCCAGCAGCCCCGGGACAGGGAGAGGCGTTGGCTCTGGAAACACCATATATTTT; CDR3: CASSPGTGRGVGSGNTIYF
J: TRBJ2-3; V: TRBV9; size: NA; D: NA; DNA: TGTGCCAGCAGCGTAGGCAACAGGGGCACAGATACGCAGTATTTT; CDR3: CASSVGNRGTDTQYF
J: TRBJ2-7; V: TRBV18; size: NA; D: TRBD2; DNA: TGTGCCAGCTCCCTGGGGCGGGAGTCCTACGAGCAGTACTTC; CDR3: CASSLGRESYEQYF
J: TRBJ1-5; V: TRBV9; size: NA; D: NA; DNA: TGTGCCAGCAGCGAGGCTATAGGGGCGGATCAGCCCCAGCATTTT; CDR3: CASSEAIGADQPQHF
J: TRBJ1-5; V: TRBV6-5; size: NA; D: NA; DNA: TGTGCCAGCAGGGCCAGGGGCAATCAGCCCCAGCATTTT; CDR3: CASRARGNQPQHF
J: TRBJ2-4; V: TRBV7-6; size: NA; D: NA; DNA: TGTGCCAGCAGCTTAGGCGGGGGCAGGGTGGACATTCAGTACTTC; CDR3: CASSLGGGRVDIQYF
J: TRBJ2-7; V: TRBV6-5; size: NA; D: TRBD1; DNA: TGTGCCAGCAGTTACGGCAGGGGGAGCGAGCAGTACTTC; CDR3: CASSYGRGSEQYF
J: TRBJ2-5; V: TRBV10-3; size: NA; D: TRBD1; DNA: TGTGCCATCAGACAACAGGGGGCGGAGAAGACCCAGTACTTC; CDR3: CAIRQQGAEKTQYF
J: TRBJ2-3; V: TRBV3-1/TRBV3-2; size: NA; D: NA; DNA: TGTGCCAGCAGCAAACAGGGCGTCGGCACAGATACGCAGTATTTT; CDR3: CASSKQGVGTDTQYF
J: TRBJ2-7; V: TRBV5-5; size: NA; D: TRBD2; DNA: TGTGCCAGCAGCTTGGGGACTAGCGTAGGGCAGTACTTC; CDR3: CASSLGTSVGQYF
J: TRBJ2-1; V: TRBV3-1/TRBV3-2; size: NA; D: TRBD1; DNA: TGTGCCAGCAGCCAAGTAGGACAGGCCAGGGCTAATGAGCAGTTCTTC; CDR3: CASSQVGQARANEQFF
J: TRBJ2-2; V: TRBV7-9; size: NA; D: TRBD1; DNA: TGTGCCAGCAGCTCCGGACAGGACACCGGGGAGCTGTTTTTT; CDR3: CASSSGQDTGELFF
J: TRBJ2-7; V: TRBV19; size: NA; D: NA; DNA: TGTGCCAGTAGTACGCGGACAGAAGCGCAGTACTTC; CDR3: CASSTRTEAQYF
J: TRBJ2-7; V: TRBV7-3; size: few; D: TRBD1; DNA: TGTGCCAGCAGCTTAAACGGACAGGGCGAGCAGTACTTC; CDR3: CASSLNGQGEQYF
J: TRBJ1-2; V: TRBV7-9; size: NA; D: NA; DNA: TGTGCCAGCAGCTTGGGACATCTCCTGTATGGCTACACCTTC; CDR3: CASSLGHLLYGYTF
J: TRBJ2-7; V: TRBV4-1; size: NA; D: NA; DNA: TGCGCCAGCAGCCAGATCGGTTGGGAGCAGTACTTC; CDR3: CASSQIGWEQYF
J: TRBJ2-7; V: TRBV12-5; size: NA; D: NA; DNA: TGTGCTAGTGGTCTCGGAAATCAAAGGAGCGACGAGCAGTACTTC; CDR3: CASGLGNQRSDEQYF
J: TRBJ2-1; V: TRBV10-2; size: NA; D: TRBD2; DNA: TGCGCCAGCAACTTAGCGGGCACCTACAATGAGCAGTTCTTC; CDR3: CASNLAGTYNEQFF
J: TRBJ1-1; V: TRBV9; size: once; D: TRBD1; DNA: TGTGCCAGCAGCCCAGGGGGGATCACTGAAGCTTTCTTT; CDR3: CASSPGGITEAFF
J: TRBJ1-1; V: TRBV6-2/TRBV6-3; size: NA; D: TRBD1; DNA: TGTGCCAGCAGTTCAATCCCACAGGGGAGCACTGAAGCTTTCTTT; CDR3: CASSSIPQGSTEAFF
J: TRBJ1-4; V: TRBV2; size: few; D: TRBD1; DNA: TGTGCCAGCAAGGGACAGTTTGAAAAACTGTTTTTT; CDR3: CASKGQFEKLFF
J: TRBJ2-1; V: TRBV5-5; size: NA; D: TRBD2; DNA: TGTGCCAGCAGCACAGGGACTAGCGGAGGGGGTGAGCAGTTCTTC; CDR3: CASSTGTSGGGEQFF
J: TRBJ2-7; V: TRBV3-1/TRBV3-2; size: NA; D: NA; DNA: TGTGCCAGCAGCCAAGGACAGGTCATCTGGGGACAGTACTTC; CDR3: CASSQGQVIWGQYF
J: TRBJ1-1; V: TRBV12-3/TRBV12-4; size: NA; D: NA; DNA: TGTGCCAGCGCCCGAGGAAACACTGAAGCTTTCTTT; CDR3: CASARGNTEAFF
J: TRBJ2-7; V: TRBV24-1; size: NA; D: NA; DNA: TGTGCCACCAGTGATTTACACTACGAGCAGTACTTC; CDR3: CATSDLHYEQYF
J: TRBJ2-7; V: TRBV5-1; size: NA; D: NA; DNA: TGCGCCAGCAGCGTCGGACACCCGAGCTCCTACGAGCAGTACTTC; CDR3: CASSVGHPSSYEQYF
J: TRBJ2-3; V: TRBV11-1; size: NA; D: NA; DNA: TGTGCCAGCAGCTTTCGTCGGGAGCGCACAGATACGCAGTATTTT; CDR3: CASSFRRERTDTQYF
J: TRBJ1-4; V: TRBV10-3; size: NA; D: TRBD1; DNA: TGTGCCATCAGTGAGCAAGCTAGGACAGGGCGTGAAAAACTGTTTTTT; CDR3: CAISEQARTGREKLFF
J: TRBJ1-6; V: TRBV6-2/TRBV6-3; size: few; D: NA; DNA: TGTGCCAGCAGTTACTCGCGTGGGGGACACTCCCGCTCACCCCTCCACTTT; CDR3: CASSYSRGGHSRSPLHF
J: TRBJ1-1; V: TRBV7-6; size: NA; D: TRBD1; DNA: TGTGCCAGCAGCTTAGGGACAGGGATAGATACTGAAGCTTTCTTT; CDR3: CASSLGTGIDTEAFF
J: TRBJ1-2; V: TRBV5-6; size: NA; D: TRBD1; DNA: TGTGCCAGCAGCTTGGGGGACAGGGGGCATGGCTACACCTTC; CDR3: CASSLGDRGHGYTF
J: TRBJ1-2; V: TRBV27; size: NA; D: NA; DNA: TGTGCCAGCAGTTTATACGGGAACTATGGCTACACCTTC; CDR3: CASSLYGNYGYTF
J: TRBJ2-1; V: TRBV11-2; size: NA; D: TRBD2; DNA: TGTGCCGTAAGCGGGGGCGGGTCCTACAATGAGCAGTTCTTC; CDR3: CAVSGGGSYNEQFF
J: TRBJ1-2; V: TRBV7-8; size: NA; D: NA; DNA: TGTGCCAGCAGCTTAGACGGGGGGACCTGGGACTATGGCTACACCTTC; CDR3: CASSLDGGTWDYGYTF
J: TRBJ1-2; V: TRBV19; size: once; D: NA; DNA: TGTGCCAGTAGTCTCTCTGGAGGGAGGTATGGCTACACCTTC; CDR3: CASSLSGGRYGYTF
J: TRBJ1-1; V: TRBV7-9; size: NA; D: TRBD1; DNA: TGTGCCAGCAGCTTCGGACAGGGCGACACTGAAGCTTTCTTT; CDR3: CASSFGQGDTEAFF
J: TRBJ1-1; V: TRBV5-6; size: NA; D: NA; DNA: TGTGCCAGCAGCTTGTCGGGTCGGGTGGCTTTCTTT; CDR3: CASSLSGRVAFF
J: TRBJ1-2; V: TRBV20-1; size: NA; D: NA; DNA: TGCAGTGCTAGTGATCTGGGCCGCTCTGGTTATGGCTACACCTTC; CDR3: CSASDLGRSGYGYTF
J: TRBJ2-1; V: TRBV5-6; size: NA; D: NA; DNA: TGTGCCAGCAGCTTGACACAGTACAATGAGCAGTTCTTC; CDR3: CASSLTQYNEQFF
J: TRBJ1-2; V: TRBV7-8; size: few; D: NA; DNA: TGTGCCAGCAGCTTAGGAGATTATACCCCTTCGAGCGGCTACACCTTC; CDR3: CASSLGDYTPSSGYTF
J: TRBJ2-2; V: TRBV24-1; size: once; D: NA; DNA: TGTGCCACCAGTGATTTGCGGGGGAACACCGGGGAGCTGTTTTTT; CDR3: CATSDLRGNTGELFF
J: TRBJ1-3; V: TRBV18; size: NA; D: NA; DNA: TGTGCCAGCTCAGATATTCCGGGAATCTCTGGAAACACCATATATTTT; CDR3: CASSDIPGISGNTIYF
J: TRBJ1-2; V: TRBV7-2; size: NA; D: TRBD1; DNA: TGTGCCAGCAGCCCCGGGACAGGTCTGTATGGCTACACCTTC; CDR3: CASSPGTGLYGYTF
J: TRBJ1-1; V: TRBV24-1; size: NA; D: TRBD1; DNA: TGTGCCACCAGTGGCGGACAGGGGGGGCTTGCTGAAGCTTTCTTT; CDR3: CATSGGQGGLAEAFF
J: TRBJ2-1; V: TRBV7-2; size: NA; D: TRBD2; DNA: TGTGCCAGCAGCGTCGGGGGGGCGCGGAATGAGCAGTTCTTC; CDR3: CASSVGGARNEQFF
J: TRBJ1-3; V: TRBV5-8; size: NA; D: NA; DNA: TGTGCCAGCCCCCCCGCGGCAGGGAGGCACGGAAACACCATATATTTT; CDR3: CASPPAAGRHGNTIYF
J: TRBJ2-1; V: TRBV6-2/TRBV6-3; size: NA; D: TRBD2; DNA: TGTGCCAGCAGCCCTAAGCATGGTAGCGGGGCAATATCCTACAATGAGCAGTTCTTC; CDR3: CASSPKHGSGAISYNEQFF
J: TRBJ2-3; V: TRBV5-4; size: NA; D: NA; DNA: TGTGCCAGCAGCCTAAACTTAGTCGCTGATACGCAGTATTTT; CDR3: CASSLNLVADTQYF
J: TRBJ1-2; V: TRBV2; size: NA; D: NA; DNA: TGTGCCAGCAGCGAAGGCAGGGTTTTCTATGGCTACACCTTC; CDR3: CASSEGRVFYGYTF
J: TRBJ2-7; V: TRBV29-1; size: NA; D: TRBD1; DNA: TGCAGCGTTGAAACCGACAGGGGCCTACTCTACGAGCAGTACTTC; CDR3: CSVETDRGLLYEQYF